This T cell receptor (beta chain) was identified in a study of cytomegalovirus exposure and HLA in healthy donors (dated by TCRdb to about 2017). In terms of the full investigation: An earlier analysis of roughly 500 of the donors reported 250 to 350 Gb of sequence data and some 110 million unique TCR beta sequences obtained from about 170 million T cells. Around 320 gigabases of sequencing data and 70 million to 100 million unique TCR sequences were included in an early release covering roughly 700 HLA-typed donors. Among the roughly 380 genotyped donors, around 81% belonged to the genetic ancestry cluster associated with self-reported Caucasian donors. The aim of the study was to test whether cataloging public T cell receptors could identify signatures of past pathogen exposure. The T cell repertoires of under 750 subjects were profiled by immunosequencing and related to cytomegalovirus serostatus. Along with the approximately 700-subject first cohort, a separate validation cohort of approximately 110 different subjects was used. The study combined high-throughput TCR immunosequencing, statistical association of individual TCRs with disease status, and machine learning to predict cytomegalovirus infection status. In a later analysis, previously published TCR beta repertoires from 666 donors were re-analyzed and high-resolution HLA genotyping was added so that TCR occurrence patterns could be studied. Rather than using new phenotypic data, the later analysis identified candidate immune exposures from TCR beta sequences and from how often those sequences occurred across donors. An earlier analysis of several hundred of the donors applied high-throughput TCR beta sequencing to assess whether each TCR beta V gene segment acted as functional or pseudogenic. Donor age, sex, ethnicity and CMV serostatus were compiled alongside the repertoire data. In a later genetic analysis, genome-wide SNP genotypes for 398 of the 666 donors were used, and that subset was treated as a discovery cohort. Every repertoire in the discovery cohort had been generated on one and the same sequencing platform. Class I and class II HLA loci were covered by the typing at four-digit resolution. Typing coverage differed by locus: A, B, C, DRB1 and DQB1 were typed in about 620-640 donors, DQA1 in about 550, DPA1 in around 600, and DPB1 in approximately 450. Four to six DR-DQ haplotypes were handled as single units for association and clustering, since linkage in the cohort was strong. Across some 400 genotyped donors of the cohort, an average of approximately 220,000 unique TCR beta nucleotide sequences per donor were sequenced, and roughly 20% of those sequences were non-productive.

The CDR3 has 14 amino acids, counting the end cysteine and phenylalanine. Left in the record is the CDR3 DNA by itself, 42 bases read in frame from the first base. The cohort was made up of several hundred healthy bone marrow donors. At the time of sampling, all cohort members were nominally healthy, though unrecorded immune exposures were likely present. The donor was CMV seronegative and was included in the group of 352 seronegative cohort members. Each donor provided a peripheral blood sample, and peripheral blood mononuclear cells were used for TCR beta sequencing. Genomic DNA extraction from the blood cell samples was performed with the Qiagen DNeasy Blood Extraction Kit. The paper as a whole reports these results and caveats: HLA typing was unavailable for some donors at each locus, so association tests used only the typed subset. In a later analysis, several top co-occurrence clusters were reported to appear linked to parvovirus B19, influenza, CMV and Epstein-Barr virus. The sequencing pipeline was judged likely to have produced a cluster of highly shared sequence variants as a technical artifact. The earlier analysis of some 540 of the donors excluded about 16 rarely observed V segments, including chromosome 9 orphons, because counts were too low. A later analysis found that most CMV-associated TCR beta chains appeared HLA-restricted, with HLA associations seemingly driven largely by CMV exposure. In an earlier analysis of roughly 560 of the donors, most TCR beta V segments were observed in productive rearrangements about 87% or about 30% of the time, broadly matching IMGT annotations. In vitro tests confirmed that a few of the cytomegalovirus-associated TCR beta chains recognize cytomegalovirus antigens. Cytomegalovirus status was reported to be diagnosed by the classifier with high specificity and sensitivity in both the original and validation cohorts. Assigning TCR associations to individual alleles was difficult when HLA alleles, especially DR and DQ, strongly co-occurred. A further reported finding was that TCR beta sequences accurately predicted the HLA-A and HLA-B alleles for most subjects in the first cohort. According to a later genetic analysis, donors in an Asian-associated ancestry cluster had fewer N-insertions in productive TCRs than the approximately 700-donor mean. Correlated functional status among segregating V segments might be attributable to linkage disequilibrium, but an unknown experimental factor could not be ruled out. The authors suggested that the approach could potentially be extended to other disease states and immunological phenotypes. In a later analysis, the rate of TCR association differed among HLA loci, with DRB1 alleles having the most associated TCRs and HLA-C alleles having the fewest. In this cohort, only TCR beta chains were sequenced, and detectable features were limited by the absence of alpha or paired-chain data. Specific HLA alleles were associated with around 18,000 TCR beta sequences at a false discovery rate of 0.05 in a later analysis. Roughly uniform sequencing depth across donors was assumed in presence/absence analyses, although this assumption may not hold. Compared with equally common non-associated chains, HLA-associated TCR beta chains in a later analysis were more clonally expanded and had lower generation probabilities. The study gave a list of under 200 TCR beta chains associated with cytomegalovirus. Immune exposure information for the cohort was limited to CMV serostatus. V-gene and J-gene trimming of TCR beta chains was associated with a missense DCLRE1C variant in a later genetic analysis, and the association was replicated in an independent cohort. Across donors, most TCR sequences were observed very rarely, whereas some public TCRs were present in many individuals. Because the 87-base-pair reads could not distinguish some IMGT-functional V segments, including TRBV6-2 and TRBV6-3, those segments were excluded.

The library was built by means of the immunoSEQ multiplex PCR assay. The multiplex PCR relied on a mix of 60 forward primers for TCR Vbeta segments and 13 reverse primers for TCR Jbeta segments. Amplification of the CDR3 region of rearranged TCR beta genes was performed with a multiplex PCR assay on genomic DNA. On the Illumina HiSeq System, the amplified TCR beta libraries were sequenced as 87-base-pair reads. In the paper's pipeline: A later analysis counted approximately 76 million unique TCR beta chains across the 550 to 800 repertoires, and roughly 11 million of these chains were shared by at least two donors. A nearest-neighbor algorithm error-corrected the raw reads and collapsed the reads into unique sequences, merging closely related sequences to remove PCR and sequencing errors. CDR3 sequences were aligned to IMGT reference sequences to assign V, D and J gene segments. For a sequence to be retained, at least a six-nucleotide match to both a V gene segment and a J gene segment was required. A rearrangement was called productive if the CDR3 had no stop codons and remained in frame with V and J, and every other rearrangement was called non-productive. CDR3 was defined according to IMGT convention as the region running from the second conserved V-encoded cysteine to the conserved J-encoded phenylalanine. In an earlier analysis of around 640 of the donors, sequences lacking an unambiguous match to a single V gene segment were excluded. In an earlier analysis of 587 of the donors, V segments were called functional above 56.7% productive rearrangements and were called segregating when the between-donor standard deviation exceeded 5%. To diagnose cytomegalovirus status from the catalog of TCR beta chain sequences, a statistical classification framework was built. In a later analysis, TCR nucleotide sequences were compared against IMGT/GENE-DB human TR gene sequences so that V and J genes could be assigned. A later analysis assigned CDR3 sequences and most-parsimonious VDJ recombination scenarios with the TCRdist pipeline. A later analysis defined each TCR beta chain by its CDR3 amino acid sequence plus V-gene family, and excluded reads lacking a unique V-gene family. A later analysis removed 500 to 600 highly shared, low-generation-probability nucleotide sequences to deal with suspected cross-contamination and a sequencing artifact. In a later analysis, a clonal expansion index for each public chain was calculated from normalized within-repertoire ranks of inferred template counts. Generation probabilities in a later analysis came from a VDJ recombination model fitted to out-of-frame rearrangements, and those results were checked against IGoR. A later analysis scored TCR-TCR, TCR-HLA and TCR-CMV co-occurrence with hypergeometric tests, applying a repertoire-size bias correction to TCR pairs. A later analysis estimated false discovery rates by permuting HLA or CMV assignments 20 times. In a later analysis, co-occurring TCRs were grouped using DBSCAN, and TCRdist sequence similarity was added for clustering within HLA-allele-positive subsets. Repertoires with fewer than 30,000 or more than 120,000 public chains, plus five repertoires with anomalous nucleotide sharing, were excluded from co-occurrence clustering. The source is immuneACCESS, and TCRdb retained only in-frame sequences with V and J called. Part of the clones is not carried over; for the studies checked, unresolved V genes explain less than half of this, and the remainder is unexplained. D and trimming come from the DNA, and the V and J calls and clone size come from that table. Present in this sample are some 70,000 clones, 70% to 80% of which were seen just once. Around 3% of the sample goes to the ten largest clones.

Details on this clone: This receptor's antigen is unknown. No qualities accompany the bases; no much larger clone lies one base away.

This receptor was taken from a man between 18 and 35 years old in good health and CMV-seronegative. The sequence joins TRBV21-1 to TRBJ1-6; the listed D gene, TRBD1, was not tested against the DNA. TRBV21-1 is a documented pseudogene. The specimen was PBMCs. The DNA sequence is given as TGTGCCAGCAGCAAATACAGTTATAATTCACCCCTCCACTTT. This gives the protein CASSKYSYNSPLHF.